This T cell receptor (beta chain) originates from a study of T-cell reconstitution after alpha-beta-depleted transplantation in children (TCRdb year 2016). Regarding the research as a whole: The study quantitatively tracked T-cell immune reconstitution after TCRalphabeta/CD19-depleted allogeneic hematopoietic cell transplantation in children using TCR repertoire profiling. General study outcomes and caveats: In some patients, the high TCRbeta diversity seen at day 60 was put down to recipient T cells and intrathymic progenitors that had survived conditioning. Apparently early alphabetaT-cell count recovery about two months after transplant reportedly relied on only several hundred rapidly expanded clones derived from non-depleted graft cells. Hyperexpanded clone frequencies declined over subsequent months; after one year, T-cell counts and TCRbeta diversity were mostly attributed to newly produced T cells.

Between the V and J ends, shortened by 7 bases and 4 bases respectively, the junction contains 5 bases. From the cysteine through the phenylalanine, the CDR3 covers 11 amino acids. Of the read, only the CDR3 DNA is kept; its 33 bases are in frame from base 1. The germline V gene encodes CDR1 MDHEN and CDR2 SYDVKM. A few counts support this clonotype. Which antigen it targets is not known. Base qualities are missing; no much larger clone stands one base away. The sample's treatment or condition label is to be understood as: allogeneic hematopoietic cell transplantation with graft depleted of TCRalphabeta T cells and CD19 B cells. TCRalphabeta/CD19-depleted allogeneic hematopoietic cell grafts were given to the transplant recipients, all of whom were children. Library preparation was by PCR. TCRdb names Illumina HiSeq 2500 as the instrument used. Molecular barcoding was employed in the preparation of TCR libraries, with unique molecular identifiers being used to normalize TCRbeta repertoire quantification. TCRdb reanalyzed the raw reads on its own, using fastp at Q25 for trimming and MiXCR for clone calling, and kept in-frame beta chains. Identical CDR3 proteins give one entry, which carries the most common genes and DNA. Present in this sample are hundreds of thousands of distinct CDR3 sequences, roughly 17% of which were seen just once. The ten most abundant clones make up approximately 29% of the sample.

The sequenced sample was PBMCs, mostly from graft donor cells, obtained 360 days after TCRalphabeta/CD19-depleted stem cell transplant. The rearranged chain carries TRBV28 and TRBJ1-5; no D segment can be confidently identified. The receptor's source is a boy in the first two years of life who had a stem cell transplant for Wiskott-Aldrich syndrome, so the T cells may come from the graft donor. The DNA is as follows: TGTGCCAGCATGAAAAATCAGCCCCAGCATTTT. Translated, it gives CASMKNQPQHF.